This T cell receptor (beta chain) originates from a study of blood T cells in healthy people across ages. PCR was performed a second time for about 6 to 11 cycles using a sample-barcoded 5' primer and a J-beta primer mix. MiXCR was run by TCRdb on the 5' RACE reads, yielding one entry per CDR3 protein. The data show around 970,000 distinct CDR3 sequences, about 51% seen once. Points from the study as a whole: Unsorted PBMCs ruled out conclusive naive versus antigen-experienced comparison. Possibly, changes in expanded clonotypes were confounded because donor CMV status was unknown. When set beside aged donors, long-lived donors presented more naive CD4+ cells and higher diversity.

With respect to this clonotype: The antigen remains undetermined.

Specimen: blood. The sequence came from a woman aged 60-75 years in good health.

The CDR3 sequence: CASSRWASSYEQYF. CDR3 bases: TGTGCCAGCAGTCGTTGGGCATCTTCCTACGAGCAGTACTTC. The chain is built from TRBV27 and TRBJ2-7; D remains unclear. Germline CDR1 reads MNHEY; CDR2 reads SMNVEV (reference sequence). The CDR3 loop spans 14 amino acids. V was cut by 5 bases and J by 1 base, with 12 bases left in between.